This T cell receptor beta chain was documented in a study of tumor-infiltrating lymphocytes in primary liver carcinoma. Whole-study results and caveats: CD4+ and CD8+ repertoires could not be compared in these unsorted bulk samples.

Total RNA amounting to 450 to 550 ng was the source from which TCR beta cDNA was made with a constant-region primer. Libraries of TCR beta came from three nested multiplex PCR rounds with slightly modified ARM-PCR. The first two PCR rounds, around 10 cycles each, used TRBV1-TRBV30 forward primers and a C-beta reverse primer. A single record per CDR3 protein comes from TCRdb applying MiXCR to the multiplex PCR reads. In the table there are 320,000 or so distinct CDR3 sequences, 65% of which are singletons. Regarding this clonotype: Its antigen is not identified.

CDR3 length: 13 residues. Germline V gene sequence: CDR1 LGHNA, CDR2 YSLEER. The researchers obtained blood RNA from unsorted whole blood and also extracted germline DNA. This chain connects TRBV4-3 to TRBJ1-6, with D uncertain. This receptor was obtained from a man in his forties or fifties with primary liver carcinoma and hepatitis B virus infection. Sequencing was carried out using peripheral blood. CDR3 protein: CDSSQVNGAPLHF. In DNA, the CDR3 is TGCGATAGCAGCCAAGTAAACGGGGCACCCCTCCACTTT.